This T cell receptor (beta chain) is drawn from a study of cytomegalovirus exposure and HLA in healthy donors. Remarks on this clone: Its antigen is currently unknown.

With 6 bases clipped from V and 4 bases from J, the junction kept 15 bases outside the gene matches. The germline V gene encodes CDR1 MNHNS and CDR2 SASEGT. The CDR3 consists of 17 residues. Study-wide points: A later analysis showed TCR association rates differing by HLA locus, peaking at DRB1 and lowest at HLA-C. Previous analysis showed most TCR beta V segments were productive about 87% or about 30% of the time. TCR beta sequences reportedly predicted most subjects' HLA-A and HLA-B alleles accurately.

Primers included in the PCR were 60 Vbeta and 13 Jbeta primers. Assay used: immunoSEQ multiplex PCR; TCRdb lists only in-frame clones, some missing. The profile shows 130,000 or so clones, around 9% of them singletons. Sequenced material: PBMCs. This receptor was obtained from a woman aged 35 to 49 in good health and CMV-seropositive. The J gene is TRBJ2-1, the V gene TRBV6-1; 7 nucleotides align to TRBD2. The CDR3 sequence: CASSETPTSVHYNEQFF. CDR3 nucleotide sequence: TGTGCCAGCAGCGAAACCCCCACTAGCGTGCATTACAATGAGCAGTTCTTC.